This TCR beta chain was recorded in a study of T cells in women clearing cervical HPV infection. Study-level information: Controls' single incident HPV16 infection cleared within 12 months without precancer. HLA type stays a possible confounder, typing being limited.

Study-wide results and caveats: Repertoire richness, not evenness, was significantly elevated in CIN3+ cases versus controls.

Clones were sequenced by immunoSEQ multiplex PCR, and TCRdb holds only the in-frame ones, with some missing. This sample contains 25,000 to 35,000 clones. HPV was found by MY09/MY11 PCR and dot-blot genotyping. To note about this clone: No antigen is known for it. The missing CDR3 end, 3 residues past where the read stops, is filled in from the germline J gene.

The CDR3 is 15 residues long. Germline CDR1 and CDR2: SEHNR and FQNEAQ (reference sequence). The chain has TRBV7-9 and TRBJ2-3; TRBD1 or TRBD2 may be the D gene (7 bases each). The clonotype comes from a woman aged 18 to 75 with a cervical HPV16 infection that either progressed to CIN3+ or cleared (not recorded which). The sequenced sample consisted of blood buffy coat. CDR3 DNA, as far as it was read: TGTGCCAGCAGCTTAGTGGCAGGGGGAGGGGAGACG. Its translation: CASSLVAGGGET. The full CDR3 protein is CASSLVAGGGETQYF. Filled out from reference TRBV7-9 and TRBJ2-3, the complete variable domain reads DTGVSQNPRHKITKRGQNVTFRCDPISEHNRLYWYRQTLGQGPEFLTYFQNEAQLEKSRLLSDRFSAERPKGSFSTLEIQRTEQGDSAMYLCASSLVAGGGETQYFGPGTRLTVL.